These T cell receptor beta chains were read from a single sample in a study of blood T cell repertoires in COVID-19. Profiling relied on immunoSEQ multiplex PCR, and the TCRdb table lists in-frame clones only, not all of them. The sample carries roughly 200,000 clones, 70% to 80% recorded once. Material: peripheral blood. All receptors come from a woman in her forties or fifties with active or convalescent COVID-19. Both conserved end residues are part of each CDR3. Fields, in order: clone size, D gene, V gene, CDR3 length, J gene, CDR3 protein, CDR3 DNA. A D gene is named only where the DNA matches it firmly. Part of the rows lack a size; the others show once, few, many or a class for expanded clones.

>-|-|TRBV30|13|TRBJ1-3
CAWSGTAGNTIYF
TGTGCCTGGAGTGGAACAGCAGGAAACACCATATATTTT
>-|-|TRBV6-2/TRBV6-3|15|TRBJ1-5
CASSYPDSHNQPQHF
TGTGCCAGCAGTTACCCGGACAGCCACAATCAGCCCCAGCATTTT
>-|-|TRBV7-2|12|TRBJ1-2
CASSSDISGYTF
TGTGCCAGCAGCTCGGACATAAGTGGCTACACCTTC
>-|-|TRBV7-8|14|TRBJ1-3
CASSRLEAGNTIYF
TGTGCCAGCAGCAGATTGGAGGCTGGAAACACCATATATTTT
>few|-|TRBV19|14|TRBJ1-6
CASSIAGHNSPLHF
TGTGCCAGTAGTATTGCAGGTCACAATTCACCCCTCCACTTT
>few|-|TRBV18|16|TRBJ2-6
CASSPLADSGANVLTF
TGTGCCAGCTCACCATTGGCTGACTCTGGGGCCAACGTCCTGACTTTC
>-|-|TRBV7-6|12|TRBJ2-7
CASSQGWSEQYF
TGTGCCAGCAGCCAGGGGTGGTCCGAGCAGTACTTC
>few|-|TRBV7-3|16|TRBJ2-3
CASSPTGTPDTDTQYF
TGTGCCAGCAGCCCAACCGGGACACCAGACACAGATACGCAGTATTTT
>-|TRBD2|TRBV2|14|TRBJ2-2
CATSGGPNTGELFF
TGTGCCACCTCGGGGGGGCCCAACACCGGGGAGCTGTTTTTT
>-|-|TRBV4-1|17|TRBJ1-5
CASSQEVSVGSNQPQHF
TGCGCCAGCAGCCAAGAAGTATCCGTCGGGAGCAATCAGCCCCAGCATTTT
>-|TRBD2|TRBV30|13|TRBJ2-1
CACGTSFWNEQFF
TGTGCCTGTGGGACTAGCTTTTGGAATGAGCAGTTCTTC
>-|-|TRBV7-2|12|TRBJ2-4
CASSSYGSIQYF
TGTGCCAGCAGCTCATACGGGAGCATTCAGTACTTC
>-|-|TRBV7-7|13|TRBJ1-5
CASSRQPGEPQHF
TGTGCTAGCAGCCGACAGCCAGGGGAGCCCCAGCATTTT
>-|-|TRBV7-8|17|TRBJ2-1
CASSFPFRLAPYNEQFF
TGTGCCAGCAGCTTCCCGTTCCGGCTAGCGCCCTACAATGAGCAGTTCTTC
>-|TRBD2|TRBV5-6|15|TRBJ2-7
CASSQLAGGTYEQYF
TGTGCCAGCAGTCAACTAGCGGGAGGAACCTACGAGCAGTACTTC
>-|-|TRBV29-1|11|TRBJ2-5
CSAGRQETQYF
TGCAGCGCGGGGCGGCAGGAGACCCAGTACTTC
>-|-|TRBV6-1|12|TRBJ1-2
CASSEGLGRYTF
TGTGCCAGCAGTGAAGGGTTGGGCCGCTACACCTTC
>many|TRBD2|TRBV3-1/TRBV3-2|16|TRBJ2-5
CASSQEIAGLKETQYF
TGTGCCAGCAGCCAAGAAATAGCGGGGCTGAAAGAGACCCAGTACTTC
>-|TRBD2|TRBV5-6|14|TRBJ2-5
CASSVWGEGETQYF
TGTGCCAGCAGCGTTTGGGGGGAGGGGGAGACCCAGTACTTC
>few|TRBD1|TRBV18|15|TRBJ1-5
CASSPLGTVNQPQHF
TGTGCCAGCTCACCTCTCGGGACAGTCAATCAGCCCCAGCATTTT
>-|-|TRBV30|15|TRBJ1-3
CAWSGYSLSGNTIYF
TGTGCCTGGAGTGGGTACAGTCTCTCTGGAAACACCATATATTTT
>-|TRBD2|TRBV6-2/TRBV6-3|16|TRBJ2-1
CASSYVLAGVYNEQFF
TGTGCCAGCAGTTACGTTCTAGCGGGGGTCTACAATGAGCAGTTCTTC
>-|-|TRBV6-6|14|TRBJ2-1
CASKSAGVDNEQFF
TGTGCCAGCAAGAGCGCAGGGGTTGACAATGAGCAGTTCTTC
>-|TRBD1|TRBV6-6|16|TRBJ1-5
CASTPMQGEIDQPQHF
TGTGCCAGCACCCCCATGCAGGGGGAGATCGATCAGCCCCAGCATTTT
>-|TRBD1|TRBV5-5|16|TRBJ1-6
CASSSDRTGMYSPLHF
TGTGCCAGCAGCTCAGACCGGACAGGGATGTACTCACCCCTCCACTTT
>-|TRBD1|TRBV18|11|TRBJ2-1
CASSQDRKQFF
TGTGCCAGCTCACAGGACAGGAAGCAGTTCTTC
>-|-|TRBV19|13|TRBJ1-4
CASKKVGVEKLFF
TGTGCCAGTAAGAAGGTAGGGGTGGAAAAACTGTTTTTT
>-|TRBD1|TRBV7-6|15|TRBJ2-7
CASSLDRGFSYEQYF
TGTGCCAGCAGCTTAGACAGGGGGTTCTCCTACGAGCAGTACTTC
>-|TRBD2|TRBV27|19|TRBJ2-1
CASSAPGLAVDHSYNEQFF
TGTGCCAGCAGTGCACCGGGACTAGCGGTAGACCACTCCTACAATGAGCAGTTCTTC
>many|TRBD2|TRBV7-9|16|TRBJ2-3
CASSSALAGGVDTQYF
TGTGCCAGCAGCTCGGCGCTAGCGGGGGGTGTAGATACGCAGTATTTT
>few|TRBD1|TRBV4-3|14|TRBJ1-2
CASSQDRGDYGYTF
TGCGCCAGCAGCCAGGACAGGGGGGACTATGGCTACACCTTC
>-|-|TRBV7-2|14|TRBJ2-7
CASRRGANSYEQYF
TGTGCCAGCCGACGGGGGGCCAACTCCTACGAGCAGTACTTC
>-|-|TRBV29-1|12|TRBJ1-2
CSVDKTGYGYTF
TGCAGCGTCGATAAGACAGGCTATGGCTACACCTTC
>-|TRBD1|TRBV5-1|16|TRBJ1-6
CASSLGQGADNSPLHF
TGCGCCAGCAGCTTGGGACAGGGGGCCGATAATTCACCCCTCCACTTT
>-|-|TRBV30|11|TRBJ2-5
CAWSFQETQYF
TGTGCCTGGAGTTTCCAGGAGACCCAGTACTTC
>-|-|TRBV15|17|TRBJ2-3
CATSRLLNRVGTDTQYF
TGTGCCACCAGCAGACTACTTAACAGGGTAGGCACAGATACGCAGTATTTT
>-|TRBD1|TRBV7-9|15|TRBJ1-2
CASSLGITGGYGYTF
TGTGCCAGCAGCTTAGGGATCACAGGGGGCTATGGCTACACCTTC
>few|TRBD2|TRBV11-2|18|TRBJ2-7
CASSLGGTSGTLAYEQYF
TGTGCCAGCAGCTTAGGGGGGACTAGCGGGACCCTTGCGTACGAGCAGTACTTC
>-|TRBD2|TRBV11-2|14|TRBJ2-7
CASSPLAGGYEQYF
TGTGCCAGCAGCCCCTTAGCGGGAGGCTACGAGCAGTACTTC
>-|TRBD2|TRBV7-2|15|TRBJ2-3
CASRRGGSGTDTQYF
TGTGCCAGCAGGCGGGGGGGCTCCGGCACAGATACGCAGTATTTT
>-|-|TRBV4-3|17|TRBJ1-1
CASSKGGVRGPNTEAFF
TGCGCCAGCAGCAAGGGGGGGGTAAGGGGACCGAACACTGAAGCTTTCTTT